Listed below are T cell receptor beta chains from one sample, sequenced in a study of T cell responses to AZD1222 COVID-19 vaccine. TCRdb's copy holds only in-frame clones and misses some; the assay was immunoSEQ multiplex PCR. The sample contains more than 80,000 clones, roughly nine tenths of which appear only once. The sequencing used peripheral blood, collected on day 0 of AZD1222 vaccination. The receptors come from an adult in good health. CDR3s include the opening cysteine and the closing phenylalanine or tryptophan. The D gene is left open where the match is weak. Clone size is shown for a subset of rows, as once, few, many or a class of expanded clone.

TRBJ1-4	TRBD1	.	TRBV6-5	TGTGCCAGCAGTTACAAGGGGGCGCGGGTTGGTGAAAAACTGTTTTTT	CASSYKGARVGEKLFF
TRBJ2-7	.	.	TRBV7-9	TGTGCCAGCAGGGCCCGGGCAGCCCCCTCCGGAGAGCAGTACTTC	CASRARAAPSGEQYF
TRBJ1-6	.	.	TRBV6-4	TGTGCCAGCAGTGATGGGCAGATCACTTCACCCCTCCACTTT	CASSDGQITSPLHF
TRBJ2-3	TRBD2	.	TRBV6-2/TRBV6-3	TGTGCCAGCGGTTCTCCTCTGACTAGCGGGAGACCAGATACGCAGTATTTT	CASGSPLTSGRPDTQYF
TRBJ1-1	.	.	TRBV2	TGTGCCAGCAGTGCCGAGGGGGGAGGGACTGAAGCTTTCTTT	CASSAEGGGTEAFF
TRBJ1-4	TRBD1	.	TRBV19	TGTGCCAGTAGTATTGCAGGGGGCTATGAAAAACTGTTTTTT	CASSIAGGYEKLFF
TRBJ2-7	.	.	TRBV18	TGTGCCAGCTCACCAAGCCAGGGTAGGTCCGAGCAGTACTTC	CASSPSQGRSEQYF
TRBJ1-3	.	.	TRBV5-1	TGCGCCAGCAGCCCGGGCACAGGGTTCTCTGGAAACACCATATATTTT	CASSPGTGFSGNTIYF
TRBJ2-6	TRBD1	.	TRBV5-4	TGTGCCAGCAGCATACAGGGGAGCTCTGGGGCCAACGTCCTGACTTTC	CASSIQGSSGANVLTF
TRBJ2-1	TRBD1	once	TRBV15	TGTGCCACCAGCAGAGATAGGGGGACAGCTATGGGGAATGAGCAGTTCTTC	CATSRDRGTAMGNEQFF
TRBJ2-1	.	.	TRBV24-1	TGTGCCACCAGCGCCTTTGACAATGAGCAGTTCTTC	CATSAFDNEQFF
TRBJ1-3	.	.	TRBV2	TGTGCCAGCAGTCCCACAGGAGGAAACACCATATATTTT	CASSPTGGNTIYF
TRBJ1-2	.	once	TRBV10-1	TGCGCCAGCAGCCCTCTTCGGGCAGGTCCCTATGGCTACACCTTC	CASSPLRAGPYGYTF
TRBJ2-2	.	.	TRBV18	TGTGCCAGCTCACCGAGCTATAACCCGAACACCGGGGAGCTGTTTTTT	CASSPSYNPNTGELFF
TRBJ1-1	.	.	TRBV29-1	TGCAGCGTTTCCAACACTGACACTGAAGCTTTCTTT	CSVSNTDTEAFF
TRBJ2-1	.	.	TRBV3-1/TRBV3-2	TGTGCCAGCAGCCTACTTCCCCGGGGGAGTAGTCGGGATGAGCAGTTCTTC	CASSLLPRGSSRDEQFF
TRBJ2-7	.	.	TRBV2	TGTGCCAGCAGTGTTCGTCAGGGTCACGAGCAGTACTTC	CASSVRQGHEQYF
TRBJ2-5	TRBD2	.	TRBV11-1	TGTGCCAGCAGCTTATGGTCTAGCGGAATGGGAGAGACCCAGTACTTC	CASSLWSSGMGETQYF
TRBJ2-1	.	.	TRBV21-1	TGTGCCAGCAGCAAAGGTCCAGAGAATGAGCAGTTCTTC	CASSKGPENEQFF
TRBJ2-4	.	.	TRBV3-1/TRBV3-2	TGTGCCAGCAGCCTGAAAAACATTCAGTACTTC	CASSLKNIQYF
TRBJ1-3	.	.	TRBV4-3	TGCGCCAGCAGCCAAGAAATAGGCTCTGGAAACACCATATATTTT	CASSQEIGSGNTIYF
TRBJ1-6	.	.	TRBV3-1/TRBV3-2	TGTGCCAGCAGCCAAGGATCACCCAGCGGAGGTTATAATTCACCCCTCCACTTT	CASSQGSPSGGYNSPLHF
TRBJ1-2	.	.	TRBV20-1	TGCAGTGCTAGTCCCGGTACCCCCTATGGCTACACCTTC	CSASPGTPYGYTF
TRBJ1-5	.	.	TRBV18	TGTGCCAGCTCAATAGATAGCAATCAGCCCCAGCATTTT	CASSIDSNQPQHF
TRBJ2-1	.	.	TRBV7-9	TGTGCCAGCAGCTCCTGGATCTCCAATGAGCAGTTCTTC	CASSSWISNEQFF
TRBJ1-1	.	.	TRBV14	TGTGCCAGCAGCCAAGAACGCCAGGACAGACTGAACACTGAAGCTTTCTTT	CASSQERQDRLNTEAFF
TRBJ2-7	.	few	TRBV12-5	TGTGCTAGTGGTTTGGGGGGGACGGCGGGCTACGAGCAGTACTTC	CASGLGGTAGYEQYF
TRBJ2-5	TRBD1	.	TRBV6-5	TGTGCCAGCAGGGACGGACAGGGGTACCGAGAGACCCAGTACTTC	CASRDGQGYRETQYF
TRBJ2-1	TRBD2	.	TRBV19	TGTGCCAGTAGTCAATACTTGGGAGCGGGAGTGGTTGAGCAGTTCTTC	CASSQYLGAGVVEQFF
TRBJ2-3	TRBD2	.	TRBV6-5	TGTGCCAGCATTAGGACTAGCGGGAGTTCGGATACGCAGTATTTT	CASIRTSGSSDTQYF
TRBJ1-2	.	.	TRBV15	TGTGCCACCAGCAGGGATGTCTATGGCTACACCTTC	CATSRDVYGYTF
TRBJ2-5	TRBD1	.	TRBV28	TGTGCCAGCAGTGCTACAGGGGGAGAGACCCAGTACTTC	CASSATGGETQYF
TRBJ1-4	TRBD1	.	TRBV7-9	TGTGCCAGCAGCCGCAGCAGGGGGGCGGGTGAAAAACTGTTTTTT	CASSRSRGAGEKLFF
TRBJ2-3	.	.	TRBV30	TGTGCCTGGAGTGTAGTCGGGAACACAGATACGCAGTATTTT	CAWSVVGNTDTQYF
TRBJ2-2	.	.	TRBV7-6	TGTGCCAGCATTTGGGGCGGGACCACCGGGGAGCTGTTTTTT	CASIWGGTTGELFF
TRBJ1-5	.	.	TRBV6-2/TRBV6-3	TGTGCCAGCAGTAAACAGGGTAGCAATCAGCCCCAGCATTTT	CASSKQGSNQPQHF
TRBJ1-2	TRBD1	.	TRBV6-5	TGTGCCAGCAGAGCAGGGGGAGGCTACACCTTC	CASRAGGGYTF
TRBJ1-5	.	.	TRBV24-1	TGTGCCACCAGTGATCCGCCGAGCAATCAGCCCCAGCATTTT	CATSDPPSNQPQHF
TRBJ1-5	.	.	TRBV5-5	TGTGCCAGCAGCTTGTCTGGTAGCAATCAGCCCCAGCATTTT	CASSLSGSNQPQHF
TRBJ2-1	.	.	TRBV5-6	TGTGCCAGCAGCTTCACAGCACAATACAATGAGCAGTTCTTC	CASSFTAQYNEQFF
TRBJ2-3	.	.	TRBV3-1/TRBV3-2	TGTGCCAGCAGCCAAGAGAATAGCGCTTATTTT	CASSQENSAYF
TRBJ1-4	.	.	TRBV19	TGTGCCAGCAGACAGGTTGCAACTAATGAAAAACTGTTTTTT	CASRQVATNEKLFF
TRBJ1-5	TRBD1	few	TRBV6-9	TGTGCCAGCAGTTCGCCGGGGGACAGGGCCGCGGAACAGCCCCAGCATTTT	CASSSPGDRAAEQPQHF
TRBJ2-7	.	.	TRBV4-2	TGTGCCAGCAGCGATAGGGGGAGGGTGTACGAGCAGTACTTC	CASSDRGRVYEQYF
TRBJ2-7	TRBD2	.	TRBV28	TGTGCCAGCAGTTCCGGACTAGCGGGAGACGAGCAGTACTTC	CASSSGLAGDEQYF
TRBJ2-3	.	.	TRBV10-3	TGTGCCATCAGGCGAGGCTTAGGGACCACAGATACGCAGTATTTT	CAIRRGLGTTDTQYF
TRBJ2-1	.	.	TRBV2	TGTGCCAGCAGCGGTATTCTGAGCTCCTACAATGAGCAGTTCTTC	CASSGILSSYNEQFF
TRBJ1-1	.	.	TRBV6-5	TGTGCCAGCAGTTTACTAACGGAACCTGGGGGAGCTTTCTTT	CASSLLTEPGGAFF
TRBJ2-2	.	once	TRBV9	TGTGCCAGCAGCGTATATGACAGCTACACCGGGGAGCTGTTTTTT	CASSVYDSYTGELFF
TRBJ1-1	.	.	TRBV7-6	TGTGCCAGCAGCTTAGCGGCCGAAGGGACTGAAGCTTTCTTT	CASSLAAEGTEAFF